Below are 9 T cell receptor beta chains sequenced from a single sample in a study of T cells in Graves' hyperthyroidism and ophthalmopathy. From RNA transcripts, TCR beta CDR3 regions were amplified. Using the HTBI primer set, a first-round RT-PCR was run on the TCR CDR3. MiXCR, run by TCRdb on the multiplex PCR reads, gives a single entry per CDR3 protein. The data show around 360,000 distinct CDR3 sequences, roughly 15% seen once. The sequenced material came from blood. The receptors were sampled from a woman aged 60-70 years with Graves' ophthalmopathy.

The sample holds many counts of this clonotype. CDR3 sequence (DNA): TGTGCCTGGAGGGGGAGGGGGGTGAACACTGAAGCTTTCTTT. Translated: CAWRGRGVNTEAFF. This chain uses TRBV30 with TRBJ1-1; D is perhaps TRBD1 (6 bases). This CDR3 has 14 amino acids. The V end lost 3 bases, the J end lost 0 bases, and 11 bases lay between the germline ends. CDR1 is GTSNPN and CDR2 is SVGIG in the germline V gene (reference sequence).

This chain joins TRBV20-1 and TRBJ1-5; D is uncertain. The length of the CDR3 is 14 residues. Trimming removed 6 bases at V and 3 bases at J, with 15 bases between. Germline V gene sequence: CDR1 DFQATT, CDR2 SNEGSKA (reference sequence). DNA of the CDR3: TGCAGTGCCCACGATGGAGGATTCAATCAGCCCCAGCATTTT. Translation gives CSAHDGGFNQPQHF.

This clonotype was recorded many times. The V call is TRBV20-1, the J call TRBJ1-1; TRBD1 might be the D (5 bases). V was shortened by 4 bases and J by 3 bases, with 12 bases between the two germline ends. Per the germline V gene, CDR1 is DFQATT and CDR2 is SNEGSKA (reference sequence). The CDR3 consists of 13 residues. The CDR3 loop reads CSANTGIYTEAFF. The CDR3 bases are TGCAGTGCTAACACAGGAATCTACACTGAAGCTTTCTTT.

At least ten counts were recorded for this clonotype. The V and J genes are TRBV27 and TRBJ1-1; D not certain. V was trimmed by 5 bases and J by 3 bases, leaving 10 bases between them. Germline CDR1 and CDR2: MNHEY and SMNVEV (reference sequence). There are 13 residues in the CDR3. In DNA form, the CDR3 reads TGTGCCAGCAGTCCTATCGAGCACACTGAAGCTTTCTTT. Translation gives CASSPIEHTEAFF.

This clonotype was detected ten times or more. V is TRBV27 and J is TRBJ1-5; no definite D call. The CDR3 sequence is 15 residues long. V was pared by 9 bases and J by 0 bases, with 15 bases between. Germline-derived CDR1 and CDR2 are MNHEY and SMNVEV (reference sequence). CDR3 in amino acids: CASSPASYSNQPQHF. Written as DNA, the CDR3 is TGTGCCAGTTCTCCAGCCAGCTATAGCAATCAGCCCCAGCATTTT.

The table lists this clonotype with a few counts. The chain recombines TRBV5-1 with TRBJ2-1; 9 nucleotides match TRBD2. CDR1 and CDR2 (germline): SGHRS, YFSETQ. The CDR3 is 16 amino acids. The V segment lost 9 bases and the J segment 9 bases; nucleotides outside the gene matches: 19. CDR3 in amino acids: CATNPFEGTSLGEQFF. For the CDR3, the DNA is TGCGCCACGAACCCATTTGAAGGGACTAGCCTTGGTGAGCAGTTCTTC.

The chain is built from TRBV28 and TRBJ1-2, with D possibly matching TRBD1 (5 bases). The CDR3 spans 11 residues. Germline lookup yields CDR1 MDHEN and CDR2 SYDVKM. Trimming cost V 10 bases and J 4 bases, with 10 bases left between them. The CDR3 loop is CATGPSYGYTF. CDR3 bases: TGTGCCACAGGGCCCTCCTATGGCTACACCTTC.

This clonotype has at least ten counts. This chain connects TRBV2 to TRBJ2-7, with D tentatively TRBD2 (5 bases). This CDR3 region has 11 residues. Germline V gives CDR1 SNHLY, CDR2 FYNNEI. V shed 7 bases and J shed 5 bases, with 9 bases lying between them. CDR3 loop: CASTGRDEQYF. The CDR3 nucleotides read TGTGCCAGCACGGGAAGGGACGAGCAGTACTTC.

In its sample, this clonotype was seen many times. The rearrangement joins TRBV28 to TRBJ2-2; D remains unclear. The CDR3 extends over 16 amino acids. Germline-derived CDR1 and CDR2 are MDHEN and SYDVKM. Trimming stripped 2 bases from V and 0 bases from J, with 10 bases between. Written as DNA, the CDR3 is TGTGCCAGCAGTTTAGCAAGCGCCGCGAACACCGGGGAGCTGTTTTTT. This gives the protein CASSLASAANTGELFF.